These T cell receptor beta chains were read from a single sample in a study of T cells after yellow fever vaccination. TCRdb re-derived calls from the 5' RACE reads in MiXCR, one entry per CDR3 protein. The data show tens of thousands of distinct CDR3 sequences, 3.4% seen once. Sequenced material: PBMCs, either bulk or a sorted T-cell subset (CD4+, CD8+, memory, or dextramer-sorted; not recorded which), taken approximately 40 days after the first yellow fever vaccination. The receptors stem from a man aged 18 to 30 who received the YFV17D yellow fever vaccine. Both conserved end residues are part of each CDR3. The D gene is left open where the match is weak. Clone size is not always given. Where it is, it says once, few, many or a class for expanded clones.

TGCGCCAGCAGCTTGAACACACCCGGGGTTAACTATGGCTACACCTTC	CASSLNTPGVNYGYTF	many	TRBV5-1	TRBJ1-2	-
TGCAGTGCTAGAGCCACAGCCACCTACGAGCAGTACTTC	CSARATATYEQYF	many	TRBV20-1	TRBJ2-7	-
TGTGCCATCAGTGTGACTAGCGGGGGCGGACCAGGGGAGCTGTTTTTT	CAISVTSGGGPGELFF	many	TRBV10-3	TRBJ2-2	TRBD2
TGTGCCAGCAGCCCCTCTGGCGGGGGGTGGGGAGAGACCCAGTACTTC	CASSPSGGGWGETQYF	many	TRBV7-2	TRBJ2-5	TRBD2
TGTGCCAGCAAGCTGCAAGCCGGGGGCTACACCTTC	CASKLQAGGYTF	many	TRBV12-3/TRBV12-4	TRBJ1-2	-
TGTGCCAGCAGCTACCGGGGCCAAGAGACCCAGTACTTC	CASSYRGQETQYF	many	TRBV7-3	TRBJ2-5	-
TGTGCCAGCAGCTTAGATTCTGGCAGGGGCTATGGCTACACCTTC	CASSLDSGRGYGYTF	many	TRBV11-2	TRBJ1-2	-
TGCGCCAGCAGCTTGCAACCCTCTAATTCACCCCTCCACTTT	CASSLQPSNSPLHF	many	TRBV5-1	TRBJ1-6	-
TGTGCCAGCCCCCTCCGAGAACGGGGGTTTCACGAGCAGTACTTC	CASPLRERGFHEQYF	many	TRBV7-2	TRBJ2-7	-
TGTGCCAGCAGCGTAGACAGGGAATTCACCTTC	CASSVDREFTF	many	TRBV7-2	TRBJ1-2	TRBD1
TGTGCCAGCAGCCCTACAGGGGGCAACAATCAGCCCCAGCATTTT	CASSPTGGNNQPQHF	-	TRBV7-2	TRBJ1-5	TRBD1
TGTGCCAGCTCACCAGACGGGGCTAACTATGGCTACACCTTC	CASSPDGANYGYTF	many	TRBV18	TRBJ1-2	-
TGCGCCAGCAGCTTGGTTAGCGGGGAGCAGTTCTTC	CASSLVSGEQFF	many	TRBV5-1	TRBJ2-1	TRBD2
TGCAGTGCTAGGGGACAGGGTTACACTGAAGCTTTCTTT	CSARGQGYTEAFF	many	TRBV20-1	TRBJ1-1	TRBD1